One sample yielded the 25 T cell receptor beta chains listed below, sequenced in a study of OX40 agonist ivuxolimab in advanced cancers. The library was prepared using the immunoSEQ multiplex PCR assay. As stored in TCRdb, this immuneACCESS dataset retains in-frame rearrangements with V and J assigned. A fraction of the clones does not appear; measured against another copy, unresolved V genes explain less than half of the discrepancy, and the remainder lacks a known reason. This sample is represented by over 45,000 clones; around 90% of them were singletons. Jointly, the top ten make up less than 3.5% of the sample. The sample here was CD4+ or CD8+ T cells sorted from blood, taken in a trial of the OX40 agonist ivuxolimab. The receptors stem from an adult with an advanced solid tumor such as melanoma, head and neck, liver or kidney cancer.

The CDR3 loop reads CAWKLAGLPTETQYF. In DNA, the CDR3 is TGTGCCTGGAAACTAGCGGGGCTGCCCACGGAGACCCAGTACTTC. J is TRBJ2-5 and V is TRBV30, with TRBD2 matching over 10 bases. Germline V gives CDR1 GTSNPN, CDR2 SVGIG (reference sequence). Trimming took 4 bases from V and 5 from J; bases not matched to a gene: 10. The CDR3 contains 15 residues.

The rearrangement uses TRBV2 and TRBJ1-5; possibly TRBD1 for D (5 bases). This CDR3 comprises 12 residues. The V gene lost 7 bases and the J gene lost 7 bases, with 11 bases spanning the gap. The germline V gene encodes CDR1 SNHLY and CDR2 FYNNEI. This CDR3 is CASKGREQPQHF. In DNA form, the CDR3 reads TGTGCCAGCAAGGGGCGGGAACAGCCCCAGCATTTT.

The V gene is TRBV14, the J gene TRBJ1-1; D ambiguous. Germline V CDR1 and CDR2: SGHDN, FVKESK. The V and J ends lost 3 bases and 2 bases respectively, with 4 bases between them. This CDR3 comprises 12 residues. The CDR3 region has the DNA TGTGCCAGCAGCCACGGAAACACTGAAGCTTTCTTT. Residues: CASSHGNTEAFF.

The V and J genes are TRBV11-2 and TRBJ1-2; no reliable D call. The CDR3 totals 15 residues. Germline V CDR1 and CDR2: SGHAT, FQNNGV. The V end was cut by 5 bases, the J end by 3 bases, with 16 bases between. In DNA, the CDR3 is TGTGCCAGCAGCCCTCACGTCCTGGTCGACTATGGCTACACCTTC. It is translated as CASSPHVLVDYGYTF.

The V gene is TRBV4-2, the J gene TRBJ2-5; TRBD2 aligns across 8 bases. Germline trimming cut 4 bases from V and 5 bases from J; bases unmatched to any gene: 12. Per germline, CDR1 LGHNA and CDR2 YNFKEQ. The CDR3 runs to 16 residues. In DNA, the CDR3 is TGTGCCAGCAGCCCCACTAGCGGAAGAGGGGGGGAGACCCAGTACTTC. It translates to CASSPTSGRGGETQYF.

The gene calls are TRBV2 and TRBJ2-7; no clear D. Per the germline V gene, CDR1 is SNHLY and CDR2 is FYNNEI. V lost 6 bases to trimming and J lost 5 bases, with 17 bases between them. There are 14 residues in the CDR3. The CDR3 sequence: CASRNRATTDEQYF. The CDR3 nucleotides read TGTGCCAGCAGAAACCGGGCTACGACGGACGAGCAGTACTTC.

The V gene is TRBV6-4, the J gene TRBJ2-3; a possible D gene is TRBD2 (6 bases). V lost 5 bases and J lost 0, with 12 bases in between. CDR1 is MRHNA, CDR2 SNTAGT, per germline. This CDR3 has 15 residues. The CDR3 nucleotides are TGTGCCAGCAGTACGGAGGGGAAGAGCACAGATACGCAGTATTTT. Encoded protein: CASSTEGKSTDTQYF.

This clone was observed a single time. CDR3 sequence reads: CATTTGGAGNTEAFF. CDR3 coding DNA: TGTGCCACCACTACAGGGGGCGCGGGGAACACTGAAGCTTTCTTT. V and J are TRBV15 and TRBJ1-1; 9 bases fit TRBD1. The CDR3 sequence is 15 residues long. From germline, CDR1 is LNHNV and CDR2 YYDKDF (reference sequence). With V trimmed by 7 bases and J by 1 base, 7 bases remained unmatched. Looking up the rest from reference TRBV15 and TRBJ1-1 gives the full variable domain: DAMVIQNPRYQVTQFGKPVTLSCSQTLNHNVMYWYQQKSSQAPKLLFHYYDKDFNNEADTPDNFQSRRPNTSFCFLDIRSPGLGDTAMYLCATTTGGAGNTEAFFGQGTRLTVV.

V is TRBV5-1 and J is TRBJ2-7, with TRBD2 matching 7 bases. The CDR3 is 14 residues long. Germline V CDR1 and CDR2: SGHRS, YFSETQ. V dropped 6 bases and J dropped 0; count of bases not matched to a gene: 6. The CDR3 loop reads CASTPGGLSYEQYF. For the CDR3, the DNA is TGCGCCAGCACCCCGGGGGGTCTCTCCTACGAGCAGTACTTC.

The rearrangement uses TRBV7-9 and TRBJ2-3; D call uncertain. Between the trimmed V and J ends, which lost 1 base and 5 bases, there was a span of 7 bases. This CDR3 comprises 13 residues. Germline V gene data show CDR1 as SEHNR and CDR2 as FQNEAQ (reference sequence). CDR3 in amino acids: CASSLDGKDTQYF. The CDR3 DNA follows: TGTGCCAGCAGCTTAGATGGGAAAGATACGCAGTATTTT.

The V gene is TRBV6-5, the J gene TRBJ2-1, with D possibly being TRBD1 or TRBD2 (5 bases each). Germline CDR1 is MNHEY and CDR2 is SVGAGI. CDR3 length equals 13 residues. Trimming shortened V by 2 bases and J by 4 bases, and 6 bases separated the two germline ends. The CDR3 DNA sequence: TGTGCCAGCAGTTACGAGGGGTACAATGAGCAGTTCTTC. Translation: CASSYEGYNEQFF.

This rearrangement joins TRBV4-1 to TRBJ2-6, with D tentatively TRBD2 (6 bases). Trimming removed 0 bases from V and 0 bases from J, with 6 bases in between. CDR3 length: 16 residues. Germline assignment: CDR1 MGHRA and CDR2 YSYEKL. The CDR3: CASSQEGGSGANVLTF. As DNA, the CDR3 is TGCGCCAGCAGCCAAGAGGGGGGCTCTGGGGCCAACGTCCTGACTTTC.

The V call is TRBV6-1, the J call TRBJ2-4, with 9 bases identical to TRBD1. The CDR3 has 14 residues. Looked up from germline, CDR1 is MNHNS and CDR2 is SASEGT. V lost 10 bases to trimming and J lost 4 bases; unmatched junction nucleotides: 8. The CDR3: CATKETGGKNIQYF. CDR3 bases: TGTGCCACCAAGGAGACAGGGGGGAAAAACATTCAGTACTTC.

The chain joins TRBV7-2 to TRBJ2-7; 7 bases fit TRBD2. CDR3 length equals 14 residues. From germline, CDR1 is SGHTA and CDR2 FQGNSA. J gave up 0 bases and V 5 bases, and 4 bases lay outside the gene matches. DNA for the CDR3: TGTGCCAGCAGCCTCGGGGGGACCTCCTACGAGCAGTACTTC. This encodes CASSLGGTSYEQYF.

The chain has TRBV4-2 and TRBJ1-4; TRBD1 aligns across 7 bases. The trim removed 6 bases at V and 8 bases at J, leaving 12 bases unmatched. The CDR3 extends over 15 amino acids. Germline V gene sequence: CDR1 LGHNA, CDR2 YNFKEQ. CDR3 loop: CASRSRQGVGEKLFF. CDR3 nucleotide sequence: TGTGCCAGCAGGTCGAGACAGGGAGTTGGCGAAAAACTGTTTTTT.

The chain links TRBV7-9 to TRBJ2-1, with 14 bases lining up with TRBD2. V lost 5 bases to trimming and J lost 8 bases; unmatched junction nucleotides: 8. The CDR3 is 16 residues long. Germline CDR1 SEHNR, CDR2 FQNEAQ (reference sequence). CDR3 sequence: CASSVMGLAGVDEQFF. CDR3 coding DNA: TGTGCCAGCAGCGTAATGGGACTAGCGGGAGTTGATGAGCAGTTCTTC. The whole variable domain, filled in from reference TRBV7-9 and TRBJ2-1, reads DTGVSQNPRHKITKRGQNVTFRCDPISEHNRLYWYRQTLGQGPEFLTYFQNEAQLEKSRLLSDRFSAERPKGSFSTLEIQRTEQGDSAMYLCASSVMGLAGVDEQFFGPGTRLTVL.

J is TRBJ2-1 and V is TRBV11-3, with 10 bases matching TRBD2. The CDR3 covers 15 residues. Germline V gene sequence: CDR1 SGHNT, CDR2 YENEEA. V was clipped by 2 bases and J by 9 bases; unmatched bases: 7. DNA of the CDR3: TGTGCCAGCAGCTTACTAGCGGGAGTCGGGGGTGAGCAGTTCTTC. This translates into CASSLLAGVGGEQFF.

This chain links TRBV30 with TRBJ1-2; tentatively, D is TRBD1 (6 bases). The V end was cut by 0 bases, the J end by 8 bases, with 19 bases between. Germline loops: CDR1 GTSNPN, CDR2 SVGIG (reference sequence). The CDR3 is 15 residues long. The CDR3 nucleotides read TGTGCCTGGAGTGTTCCCGTACAGGGAGGAGAGGGCTACACCTTC. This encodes CAWSVPVQGGEGYTF.

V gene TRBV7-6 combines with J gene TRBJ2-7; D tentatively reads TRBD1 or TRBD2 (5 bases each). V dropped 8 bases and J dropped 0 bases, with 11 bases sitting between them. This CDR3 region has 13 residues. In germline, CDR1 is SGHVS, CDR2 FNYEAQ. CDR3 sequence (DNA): TGTGCCAGCGGACTGACAGACTCCTACGAGCAGTACTTC. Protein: CASGLTDSYEQYF.

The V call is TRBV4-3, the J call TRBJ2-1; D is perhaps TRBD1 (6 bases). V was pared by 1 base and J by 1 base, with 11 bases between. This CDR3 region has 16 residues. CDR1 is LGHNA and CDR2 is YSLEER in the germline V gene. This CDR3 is CASSQVQGHSYNEQFF. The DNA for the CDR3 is TGCGCCAGCAGCCAAGTACAGGGCCATTCCTACAATGAGCAGTTCTTC.

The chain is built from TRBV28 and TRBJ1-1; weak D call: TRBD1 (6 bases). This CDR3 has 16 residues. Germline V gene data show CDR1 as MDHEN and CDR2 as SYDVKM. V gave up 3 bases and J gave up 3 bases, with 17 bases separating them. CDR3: CASSFIGTGLDTEAFF. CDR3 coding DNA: TGTGCCAGCAGTTTTATAGGCACAGGGTTGGACACTGAAGCTTTCTTT.

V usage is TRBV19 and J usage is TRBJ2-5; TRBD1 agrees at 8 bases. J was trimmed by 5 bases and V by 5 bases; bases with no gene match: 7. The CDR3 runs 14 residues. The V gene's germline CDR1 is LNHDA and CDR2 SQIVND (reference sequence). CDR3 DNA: TGTGCCAGTAGTGTCCGGACAGGGCTGGAGACCCAGTACTTC. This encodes CASSVRTGLETQYF.

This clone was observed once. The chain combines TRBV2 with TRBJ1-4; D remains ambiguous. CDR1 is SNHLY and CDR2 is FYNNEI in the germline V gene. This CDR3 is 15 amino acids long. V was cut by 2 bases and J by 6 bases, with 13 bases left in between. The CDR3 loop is CASSEMGSTDEKLFF. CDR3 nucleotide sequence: TGTGCCAGCAGTGAAATGGGTTCTACTGATGAAAAACTGTTTTTT.

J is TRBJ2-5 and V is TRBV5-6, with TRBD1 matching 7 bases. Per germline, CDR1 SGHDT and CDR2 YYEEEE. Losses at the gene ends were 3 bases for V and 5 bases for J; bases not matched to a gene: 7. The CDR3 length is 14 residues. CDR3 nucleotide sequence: TGTGCCAGCAGCTCGAGGGGGCTTGGGGAGACCCAGTACTTC. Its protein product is CASSSRGLGETQYF.

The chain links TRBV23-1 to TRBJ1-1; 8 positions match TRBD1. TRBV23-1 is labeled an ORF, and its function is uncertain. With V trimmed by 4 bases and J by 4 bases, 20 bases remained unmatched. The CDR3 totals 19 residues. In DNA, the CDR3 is TGCGCCAGCAGTCGAACAATCGACAGGGGCGAGGGGGAGAGCACTGAAGCTTTCTTT. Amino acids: CASSRTIDRGEGESTEAFF.